These T cell receptor beta chains were read from a single sample in a study of regulatory T cells in long-lasting Graves disease. TCRdb re-called the multiplex PCR reads through MiXCR, storing one row per CDR3 protein. The sample comprises 350,000 to 450,000 distinct CDR3 sequences, around 14% of which are singletons, and approximately 15% rests with the top ten. This sample was shared with a second study, whose subject was T cells in Graves' hyperthyroidism and ophthalmopathy.

This sample comprised peripheral blood mononuclear cells (PBMCs), obtained at new diagnosis, from a patient treated with antithyroid drugs. The source of these receptors is a woman in her 30s with Graves disease. Each CDR3 is given with its conserved first and last residue. A D gene is named only where the DNA matches it firmly. Clone size is given for some rows only: seen once, a few or many times, or a class if the clone is expanded.

j_call,v_call,d_call,clone_size,cdr3_length,cdr3_nt,cdr3_aa
TRBJ2-7,TRBV10-3,TRBD1,few,15,TGTGCCATCAGTCCGAAGACAGGGGGCGCCTACGAGCAGTACTTC,CAISPKTGGAYEQYF
TRBJ2-5,TRBV2,TRBD1,many,19,TGTGCCAGCAGTGAAACCGACAATTTGGGGACAGGGGCGCAGGAGACCCAGTACTTC,CASSETDNLGTGAQETQYF
TRBJ2-2,TRBV11-3,NA,many,11,TGTGCCAGCAGCTGGTCCGGGGAGCTGTTTTTT,CASSWSGELFF
TRBJ2-7,TRBV29-1,TRBD2,many,15,TGCAGCGTTGGCCCAGGACTAGCGGCCACCTACGAGCAGTACTTC,CSVGPGLAATYEQYF
TRBJ2-2,TRBV29-1,TRBD2,few,16,TGCAGCGTTGTCGGGAGCGGGAGGGATAACACCGGGGAGCTGTTTTTT,CSVVGSGRDNTGELFF
TRBJ1-2,TRBV20-1,NA,many,17,TGCAGTGCCCCCCCTGACAACGCCCTAGCTCCCAACTATGGCTACACCTTC,CSAPPDNALAPNYGYTF
TRBJ1-4,TRBV9,NA,NA,15,TGTGCCAGCAGCAGGCGAGATGCAACTAATGAAAAACTGTTTTTT,CASSRRDATNEKLFF
TRBJ2-3,TRBV7-3,TRBD2,NA,16,TGTGCCAGCAGATACGGACTAGCGGGAATCACAGATACGCAGTATTTT,CASRYGLAGITDTQYF
TRBJ2-1,TRBV6-2/TRBV6-3,NA,many,14,TGTGCCAGCAGTTACTCGACTCGAGGAGATGAGCAGTTCTTC,CASSYSTRGDEQFF
TRBJ1-5,TRBV20-1,NA,many,13,TGCAGTGCCATACGAGATCCCGGTCAGCCCCAGCATTTT,CSAIRDPGQPQHF
TRBJ2-7,TRBV28,TRBD1,many,14,TGTGCCAGCAGAGCCGGGACAGGGGGTGACGAGCAGTACTTC,CASRAGTGGDEQYF
TRBJ1-4,TRBV4-2,TRBD1,once,14,TGTGCCAGCAGCCCCGAAGGACAGGGGGTAAAACTGTTTTTT,CASSPEGQGVKLFF
TRBJ2-1,TRBV4-1,NA,few,13,TGCGCCAGCAGCCCTGGGGAAAACAATGAGCAGTTCTTC,CASSPGENNEQFF
TRBJ1-1,TRBV12-3/TRBV12-4,NA,NA,15,TGTGCCAGCAGTTTAGAGGGACACGTGAACACTGAAGCTTTCTTT,CASSLEGHVNTEAFF
TRBJ2-1,TRBV20-1,NA,NA,13,TGCAGTGCTAGCGGAAGGGCGGCCAATGAGCAGTTCTTC,CSASGRAANEQFF
TRBJ2-4,TRBV5-1,NA,many,15,TGCGCCAGCAGCGACACACTTTTAGCCAAAAACATTCAGTACTTC,CASSDTLLAKNIQYF
TRBJ1-5,TRBV27,TRBD1,few,15,TGTGCCAGCAGGCTCGGACAGGGGACGACTCAGCCCCAGCATTTT,CASRLGQGTTQPQHF
TRBJ2-3,TRBV27,NA,many,11,TGTGCCAGCAGTTTCGCTGGTACGCAGTATTTT,CASSFAGTQYF
TRBJ1-1,TRBV18,NA,many,15,TGTGCCAGCTCACCACCGACCGGGGGCAGGACTGAAGCTTTCTTT,CASSPPTGGRTEAFF
TRBJ2-1,TRBV24-1,NA,many,14,TGTGCCACCAGTGACCCTGGGATTTACAATGAGCAGTTCTTC,CATSDPGIYNEQFF
TRBJ1-2,TRBV19,NA,NA,13,TGTGCCAGTAGTATCATGTCGATCCGCGACTACACCTTC,CASSIMSIRDYTF
TRBJ2-2,TRBV18,NA,few,14,TGTGCCAGCTCACCTTCTTGGCAGCCCGGGGAGCTGTTTTTT,CASSPSWQPGELFF
TRBJ1-6,TRBV11-2,TRBD1,NA,21,TGTGCCAGCAGCTTAGAAAGAGACAGGGAGGACGGTTCAACTGCTAATTCACCCCTCCACTTT,CASSLERDREDGSTANSPLHF
TRBJ2-7,TRBV10-3,NA,NA,12,TGTGCCATCAGTGAGCAGGGAAATCAGCAGTACTTC,CAISEQGNQQYF
TRBJ1-2,TRBV20-1,TRBD1,many,13,TGCAGTGCACAAAACAGGGGCATCAATGGCTACACCTTC,CSAQNRGINGYTF
TRBJ2-7,TRBV29-1,NA,many,14,TGCAGCGTTGAAAATCGGGCGGGGAATGGGGAGCAGTACTTC,CSVENRAGNGEQYF
TRBJ2-7,TRBV11-3,NA,many,14,TGTGCCAGCAGCTCGACGGACAGCTCCTACGAGCAGTACTTC,CASSSTDSSYEQYF
TRBJ2-1,TRBV9,TRBD2,few,14,TGTGCCAGCAGCCCCCCTGGGGCGGGGGGTGAGCAGTTCTTC,CASSPPGAGGEQFF
TRBJ1-5,TRBV6-1,NA,few,16,TGTGCCAGCAGTGCCACAGGAAGGTATAGCAATCAGCCCCAGCATTTT,CASSATGRYSNQPQHF
TRBJ2-5,TRBV7-9,NA,many,15,TGTGCCAGCAGCTCGTTGAATCAGGTGGGAGAGACCCAGTACTTC,CASSSLNQVGETQYF
TRBJ1-2,TRBV12-3/TRBV12-4,NA,many,15,TGTGCCAGCAGTGCCAGCCAGGCGGGGGGGTCCGGCTACACCTTC,CASSASQAGGSGYTF
TRBJ2-7,TRBV28,TRBD2,few,16,TGTGCCAGCAGTTCATCACCGGGACTAGCGGGAGTCGGGCAGTACTTC,CASSSSPGLAGVGQYF
TRBJ2-1,TRBV11-2,NA,NA,14,TGTGCCAGCAGCCCGGCTTCCGCCTACAATGAGCAGTTCTTC,CASSPASAYNEQFF
TRBJ1-4,TRBV20-1,NA,many,19,TGCAGTACTAGGCGGTTTCGGGTAGCACCGAACGGCACTAATGAAAAACTGTTTTTT,CSTRRFRVAPNGTNEKLFF
TRBJ1-2,TRBV2,NA,few,11,TGTGCCAGCGGCCCGGGCCTAGGCTACACCTTC,CASGPGLGYTF
TRBJ1-3,TRBV6-5,NA,NA,15,TGTGCCAGCAGTTACGGTCCGGACTCTGGAAACACCATATATTTT,CASSYGPDSGNTIYF
TRBJ2-5,TRBV5-1,NA,few,13,TGCGCCAGCAGCACCTGGACAGAGGAGACCCAGTACTTC,CASSTWTEETQYF
TRBJ2-1,TRBV10-3,NA,few,14,TGTGCCATCAGTTTAGGGCAGGACTACAATGAGCAGTTCTTC,CAISLGQDYNEQFF
TRBJ2-2,TRBV5-1,TRBD2,few,15,TGCGCCAGCAGCCTTGGAGGGAGGGCTGTCGGGGAGCTGTTTTTT,CASSLGGRAVGELFF
TRBJ2-1,TRBV4-1,NA,NA,14,TGCGCCAGCAGCCAAGAAAACCCCTACAATGAGCAGTTCTTC,CASSQENPYNEQFF
TRBJ1-6,TRBV6-1,TRBD1,few,19,TGTGCCAGCAGTGAAGCGCTGGGTGGACAGGGCGCTTTGAATTCACCCCTCCACTTT,CASSEALGGQGALNSPLHF
TRBJ2-7,TRBV5-1,NA,many,12,TGCGCCAGCAGCTTGACGTGGGGGGAGCAGTACTTC,CASSLTWGEQYF
TRBJ2-3,TRBV7-9,NA,NA,13,TGTGCCAGCAGGCCCAGTGTTGTAGATACGCAGTATTTT,CASRPSVVDTQYF
TRBJ2-7,TRBV2,NA,many,11,TGTGCCCAACAGGAGTCCTACGAGCAGTACTTC,CAQQESYEQYF
TRBJ1-4,TRBV12-3/TRBV12-4,NA,NA,14,TGTGCCAGCAGAACCAATCCAACTAATGAAAAACTGTTTTTT,CASRTNPTNEKLFF
TRBJ2-3,TRBV28,TRBD2,many,14,TGTGCCAGCAGTTCTACCCCTTCTTCCGGGACTAGGGATTTT,CASSSTPSSGTRDF
TRBJ1-4,TRBV18,TRBD1,NA,15,TGTGCCAGCTCACCACTGCAGGGGGCCGATGAAAAACTGTTTTTT,CASSPLQGADEKLFF
TRBJ2-7,TRBV20-1,NA,many,13,TGCAGTGCTATGCATCTAGCGAGCCACGAGCAGTACTTC,CSAMHLASHEQYF
TRBJ1-2,TRBV20-1,TRBD1,many,14,TGCAGTGCTAGTGAGGGACAGATCTCCCGGGGCTACACCTTC,CSASEGQISRGYTF
TRBJ2-3,TRBV7-2,NA,many,13,TGTGCCAGCAGCCGGACTTGGCTTGATACGCAGTATTTT,CASSRTWLDTQYF
TRBJ1-2,TRBV6-2/TRBV6-3,NA,few,13,TGTGCCAGCAATCGAGGGGCTCGTTATGGCTACACCTTC,CASNRGARYGYTF